This T cell receptor beta chain was captured in a study of T-cell memory formation after mild COVID-19. About the research overall: The TCR clusters were mostly specific to one donor. Findings and limits, study-wide: Mostly located in CM and EM were contracting CD4+ clones, with contracting CD8+ clones located in EMRA.

Per the germline V gene, CDR1 is LGHDT and CDR2 is YNNKEL (reference sequence). The CDR3 totals 17 residues. The V gene end was trimmed by 2 bases and the J gene end by 8 bases; junction bases not matched to a gene: 15. TCRdb processed the 5' RACE reads anew with MiXCR; each CDR3 protein has one entry. The sample has 530,000 or so distinct CDR3 sequences, 15% to 20% seen once. Worth noting for this clonotype: What it recognizes is unknown.

J is TRBJ1-2 and V is TRBV3-1, with 9 bases aligning to TRBD1. Material: PBMCs or a T cell subset sorted from them (not recorded which). The TCR sequence derives from an adult woman who had mild COVID-19 (a few samples of this study predate the infection). Cell type and time point are not known. CDR3: CASSQPAGQGPVGGYTF. The CDR3 DNA follows: TGTGCCAGCAGCCAACCTGCGGGACAGGGTCCCGTGGGCGGCTACACCTTC.